Following are 13 T cell receptor beta chains from one sample sequenced in a study of T cell responses to AZD1222 COVID-19 vaccine. The table came from immunoSEQ multiplex PCR; TCRdb's copy has only in-frame clones and leaves some out. The sample includes tens of thousands of clones, around nine tenths of them seen just once. The specimen was peripheral blood, collected on day 0 of MenACWY control vaccination. The receptor set was obtained from an adult in good health.

The chain employs TRBV12-3 or TRBV12-4 and TRBJ1-2; no definite D call. V lost 6 bases and J 8 bases, leaving 13 bases between the germline ends. There are 12 residues in the CDR3. CDR3 DNA: TGTGCCAGCAGGGACCGGACGGAAGGCTACACCTTC. Translation gives CASRDRTEGYTF.

The V call is TRBV7-2, the J call TRBJ2-5, with D unclear. CDR3 size: 13 residues. Germline V gene data show CDR1 as SGHTA and CDR2 as FQGNSA. Trimming cost V 5 bases and J 2 bases, with 9 bases left between them. CDR3 DNA sequence: TGTGCCAGCAGCCCGGCCCGGCAAGAGACCCAGTACTTC. This codes for CASSPARQETQYF.

The rearrangement joins TRBV7-2 to TRBJ1-3, with D possibly matching TRBD1 (5 bases). From germline, CDR1 is SGHTA and CDR2 FQGNSA. Trimming took 5 bases from V and 4 from J, leaving 18 bases between them. This CDR3 contains 16 residues. For the CDR3, the DNA is TGTGCCAGCAGCCCTCGGGACTCCCCTCCCGGAAACACCATATATTTT. Amino acids: CASSPRDSPPGNTIYF.

The chain uses TRBV5-4 and TRBJ1-1, with a possible D match to TRBD1 (6 bases). This CDR3 has 15 residues. Germline V gives CDR1 SGHNT, CDR2 YYREEE (reference sequence). The V end lost 2 bases, the J end lost 6 bases, and 17 bases lay between the germline ends. The CDR3 here is CASSLTGFGRAEAFF. DNA for the CDR3: TGTGCCAGCAGCTTAACAGGGTTCGGTCGGGCTGAAGCTTTCTTT.

DNA for the CDR3: TGTGCCAGCAGTCCCCGGGGACAGGGCCCGAAAATCCGCTATGGCTACACCTTC. It yields the protein CASSPRGQGPKIRYGYTF. The V and J genes are TRBV27 and TRBJ1-2, with 9 bases fitting TRBD1. The V gene end was trimmed by 5 bases and the J gene end by 4 bases; junction bases not matched to a gene: 17. Looked up from germline, CDR1 is MNHEY and CDR2 is SMNVEV (reference sequence). The CDR3 totals 18 residues.

The rearrangement links TRBV7-2 to TRBJ1-5, with 7 bases that match TRBD1. This CDR3 has 15 amino acids. In germline, CDR1 is SGHTA, CDR2 FQGNSA. The ends lost 6 bases at V and 7 bases at J; junction bases unmatched: 12. The CDR3 DNA is TGTGCCAGCAGGGGAGGGGGCAGGGGAAGGCAGCCCCAGCATTTT. Its translation: CASRGGGRGRQPQHF.

The table lists this clone with a count of one. CDR3 region: CASSLDTGGINEQYF. DNA for the CDR3: TGCGCCAGCAGCTTGGATACAGGGGGCATCAACGAGCAGTACTTC. The chain carries TRBV5-1 and TRBJ2-7; 9 positions agree with TRBD1. The CDR3 has 15 residues. CDR1 is SGHRS and CDR2 is YFSETQ in the germline V gene. V lost 0 bases, J lost 5 bases, and 6 bases stayed unmatched.

The V call is TRBV6-5, the J call TRBJ1-5; D perhaps matches TRBD1 (5 bases). Germline V gene sequence: CDR1 MNHEY, CDR2 SVGAGI. The CDR3 is 15 amino acids. Trimming removed 6 bases from V and 3 bases from J, with 15 bases in between. The CDR3 coding sequence is TGTGCCAGCAGCCCAGCGGGGGGGGTCAATCAGCCCCAGCATTTT. Translating it yields CASSPAGGVNQPQHF.

This chain links TRBV3-1 (or the pseudogene TRBV3-2) with TRBJ1-1; no definite D call. Germline CDR1 reads LGHDT; CDR2 reads YNNKEL (reference sequence). V lost 0 bases and J 1 base, leaving 6 bases between the germline ends. The CDR3 contains 14 residues. The CDR3 protein is CASSQDWGNTEAFF. The CDR3 coding sequence is TGTGCCAGCAGCCAAGATTGGGGGAACACTGAAGCTTTCTTT.

The chain joins TRBV6-5 to TRBJ1-2; D perhaps matches TRBD1 (6 bases). The V gene's germline CDR1 is MNHEY and CDR2 SVGAGI. The V and J ends lost 6 bases and 7 bases respectively, with 18 bases between them. This CDR3 has 14 amino acids. The CDR3 sequence is CASSPQGQLGGYTF. CDR3 nucleotide sequence: TGTGCCAGCAGCCCCCAGGGGCAGTTGGGTGGCTACACCTTC.

The chain employs TRBV10-1 and TRBJ2-1; D gene unclear. This CDR3 contains 12 residues. Germline V gene lookup returns CDR1 WNHNN and CDR2 SYGVQD (reference sequence). Trimming cost V 3 bases and J 5 bases, with 5 bases left between them. The CDR3 coding sequence is TGCGCCAGCAGTGATAACGACAATGAGCAGTTCTTC. It yields the protein CASSDNDNEQFF.

The chain couples TRBV27 to TRBJ2-1; D is unresolved. Trimming stripped 1 base from V and 2 bases from J, with 3 bases between. The CDR3 sequence is 13 residues long. Germline loops: CDR1 MNHEY, CDR2 SMNVEV (reference sequence). CDR3 sequence (DNA): TGTGCCAGCAGTTTATATACCTACAATGAGCAGTTCTTC. Translated: CASSLYTYNEQFF.

In its sample, this clone was seen once. The chain couples TRBV28 to TRBJ2-2; D is uncertain. Trimming stripped 3 bases from V and 5 bases from J, with 13 bases between. CDR3 length: 15 amino acids. Germline CDR1 is MDHEN and CDR2 is SYDVKM. The CDR3 nucleotides read TGTGCCAGCAGTTTGTTTAACGGCGGAACCGGGGAGCTGTTTTTT. Amino acids: CASSLFNGGTGELFF. The full variable domain, with the rest looked up from reference TRBV28 and TRBJ2-2, is DVKVTQSSRYLVKRTGEKVFLECVQDMDHENMFWYRQDPGLGLRLIYFSYDVKMKEKGDIPEGYSVSREKKERFSLILESASTNQTSMYLCASSLFNGGTGELFFGEGSRLTVL.